This TCR beta chain stems from a study of T cell repertoires in cytomegalovirus infection. The wider study: Indications came from public TCR beta signatures; they pointed to CMV infection and to a matching HLA type.

The CDR3 length is 13 residues. Germline assignment: CDR1 SEHNR and CDR2 FQNEAQ (reference sequence). The J segment lost 4 bases and the V segment lost 5 bases, leaving 1 base of the junction unmatched. Each CDR3 protein gets one entry after TCRdb re-called the reads with MiXCR. The repertoire has 630,000 or so distinct CDR3 sequences, 20% to 25% of them found once; the top ten carry 7% to 9%. As to this clonotype: Its antigen is as yet unknown.

Study-wide results and caveats: The ex vivo response was dominated by HLA-C-restricted CMV-specific TCR beta clonotypes.

The sample was CD8+ T cells from PBMCs. This clonotype originated in a human donor in good health (CMV status not recorded). Some clones in this sample may be carry-over from other donors' samples. V gene TRBV7-9 combines with J gene TRBJ2-3; 9 nucleotides agree with TRBD1. This chain's CDR3 is CASSGQGPDTQYF. CDR3 nucleotide sequence: TGTGCCAGCAGCGGACAGGGGCCAGATACGCAGTATTTT.